These 5 T cell receptor beta chains came from one sample sequenced in a study of CD8+ T cells in alopecia areata. Investigators isolated RNA and reverse transcribed it into cDNA to act as the sequencing template. The method was immunoSEQ multiplex PCR; TCRdb's version includes in-frame clones alone and lacks a portion of them. The table has some 120,000 clones, about 51% seen once; the top ten hold 10%. What was sequenced was NKG2D-low CD8+ T cells sorted from blood. All receptors derive from a human donor with alopecia areata.

This clone turned up a few times. In DNA, the CDR3 is TGCAGCGTTGAATTTGAATACGAGCAGTACTTC. Protein: CSVEFEYEQYF. The chain is built from TRBV29-1 and TRBJ2-7; D gene unclear. Trimming left V 2 bases short and J 4 bases short, with 6 bases between. Germline V gene sequence: CDR1 SQVTM, CDR2 ANQGSEA. This CDR3 has 11 amino acids.

The CDR3: CSVEEITRAKNIQYF. The CDR3 coding sequence is TGCAGCGTTGAAGAAATCACGAGGGCCAAAAACATTCAGTACTTC. The chain joins TRBV29-1 to TRBJ2-4; D gene unclear. Per the germline V gene, CDR1 is SQVTM and CDR2 is ANQGSEA. The CDR3 covers 15 residues. Trimming left V 0 bases short and J 1 base short, with 10 bases between. The whole variable domain, filled in from reference TRBV29-1 and TRBJ2-4, reads SAVISQKPSRDICQRGTSLTIQCQVDSQVTMMFWYRQQPGQSLTLIATANQGSEATYESGFVIDKFPISRPNLTFSTLTVSNMSPEDSSIYLCSVEEITRAKNIQYFGAGTRLSVL.

Turning to this clone: One end of the junction fails to match germline, which may point to a read error. This rearrangement joins TRBV30 to TRBJ2-6; a weak D match, TRBD2 (6 bases). CDR1 is GTSNPN and CDR2 is SVGIG in the germline V gene (reference sequence). The CDR3 is made up of 17 amino acids. The CDR3 region has the DNA TGTGCCTGGACAAGGAGGGACGGTTCAACTGGGGCCAACATCCTGACTTTC. Translated, it gives CAWTRRDGSTGANILTF.

The CDR3 sequence is CASSSVGLPGDEQFF. CDR3 nucleotide sequence: TGTGCCAGCAGTTCCGTCGGGCTCCCCGGGGATGAGCAGTTCTTC. The V call is TRBV6-6, the J call TRBJ2-1; D perhaps matches TRBD2 (5 bases). Looked up from germline, CDR1 is MNHNY and CDR2 is SVGAGI (reference sequence). This CDR3 region has 15 residues. With 4 bases removed from V and 8 bases from J, the gap between germline ends came to 18 bases.

Only one count was recorded for this clone. The CDR3 here is CASSQVGILSNQPQHF. CDR3 sequence (DNA): TGCGCCAGCAGCCAAGTGGGGATACTTAGCAATCAGCCCCAGCATTTT. The V call is TRBV4-1, the J call TRBJ1-5; the D is unclear. The germline CDR1 and CDR2 sequences are MGHRA and YSYEKL. V shed 1 base and J shed 0 bases, with 10 bases lying between them. The CDR3 length is 16 residues.